This T cell receptor (beta chain) derives from a study of cytomegalovirus exposure and HLA in healthy donors (dated by TCRdb to about 2017). For the wider study: In an earlier analysis of under 600 of the donors, around 300 Gb of sequence data and 90 million to 120 million unique TCR beta sequences from 150 million to 200 million T cells were reported. Roughly 300 gigabases of sequencing data and around 87 million unique TCR sequences were included in an early release covering several hundred HLA-typed donors. Of the approximately 400 genotyped donors, over 70% fell in the genetic ancestry cluster associated with self-reported Caucasian donors. The aim of the study was to test whether cataloging public T cell receptors could identify signatures of past pathogen exposure. The study used immunosequencing to profile the T cell repertoires of several hundred subjects and linked those repertoires to cytomegalovirus serostatus. Besides the first cohort of hundreds of subjects, a separate validation cohort made up of over a hundred different subjects was used. The study combined high-throughput TCR immunosequencing, statistical association of individual TCRs with disease status, and machine learning to predict cytomegalovirus infection status. A later analysis re-examined previously published TCR beta repertoires from roughly 650 donors and added high-resolution HLA genotyping to investigate patterns of TCR occurrence. In the later analysis, no new phenotypic data were used to find candidate immune exposures; instead, reliance was placed on TCR beta sequences and their occurrence across donors. An earlier analysis of fewer than 700 of the donors applied high-throughput TCR beta sequencing to assess whether each TCR beta V gene segment acted as functional or pseudogenic. Donor age, sex, ethnicity and CMV serostatus were compiled together with the repertoire data. A later genetic analysis took genome-wide SNP genotypes for about 65% of the 666 donors and used that subset as a discovery cohort. All discovery cohort repertoires had been generated on a single sequencing platform. HLA typing included class I and class II loci at four-digit resolution. Typing coverage varied by locus: 629-630 donors for A, B, C, DRB1 and DQB1; roughly 560 for DQA1; 606 for DPA1; about 450 for DPB1. A few DR-DQ haplotypes were handled as single units for association and clustering because linkage in the cohort was strong. On average, roughly 240,000 unique TCR beta nucleotide sequences were sequenced per donor among 350 to 400 genotyped donors of the cohort, with roughly 20% of those sequences being non-productive. Results the study describes overall, beyond this receptor: A cluster of highly shared sequence variants was judged likely to be a technical artifact of the sequencing pipeline. Because HLA typing was missing for some donors at each locus, association tests included only the typed subset. A further reported finding was that TCR beta sequences accurately predicted the HLA-A and HLA-B alleles for most subjects in the first cohort. Most TCR sequences were observed very rarely across donors, whereas some public TCRs were present in many individuals. According to a later genetic analysis, donors in an Asian-associated ancestry cluster had fewer N-insertions in productive TCRs than the approximately 610-donor mean. Specific HLA alleles were associated with over 15,000 TCR beta sequences at a false discovery rate of 0.05 in a later analysis. Strong co-occurrence of HLA alleles, especially DR and DQ, made assigning TCR associations to individual alleles difficult. A later genetic analysis associated a missense DCLRE1C variant with V-gene and J-gene trimming of TCR beta chains, and an independent cohort replicated the association. Some IMGT-functional V segments, including TRBV6-2 and TRBV6-3, could not be told apart with the 87-base-pair reads, so those segments were excluded. Sequencing depth was assumed to be roughly uniform across donors in the presence/absence analyses, though that assumption may not hold. The study listed approximately 150 TCR beta chains as associated with cytomegalovirus. The earlier analysis of a few hundred of the donors excluded around 17 rarely observed V segments, including chromosome 9 orphons, because counts were too low. In a later analysis, HLA-associated TCR beta chains were found to be more clonally expanded and to have lower generation probabilities than equally common non-associated chains. The classifier was reported to diagnose cytomegalovirus status with high specificity and sensitivity in both the original cohort and the validation cohort. It was suggested by the authors that the approach could potentially be generalized to other disease states and immunological phenotypes. A later analysis found that most CMV-associated TCR beta chains appeared HLA-restricted, with HLA associations seemingly driven largely by CMV exposure. Immune exposure information for the cohort was limited to CMV serostatus. According to a later analysis, parvovirus B19, influenza, CMV and Epstein-Barr virus appeared linked to several top co-occurrence clusters. In vitro tests confirmed that a few of the cytomegalovirus-associated TCR beta chains recognize cytomegalovirus antigens. In an earlier analysis of some 500 of the donors, most TCR beta V segments appeared in productive rearrangements about 90% or about 30% of the time, broadly matching IMGT annotations. This cohort had only TCR beta chains sequenced, and the lack of alpha or paired-chain data limited which features could be detected. Linkage disequilibrium might explain the correlated functional status among segregating V segments, but an unknown experimental factor could not be ruled out. A later analysis found that TCR association rates varied across HLA loci, with DRB1 alleles showing the most associated TCRs and HLA-C alleles the fewest.

The library was built by means of the immunoSEQ multiplex PCR assay. A mixture of 60 forward primers for TCR Vbeta segments and 13 reverse primers for TCR Jbeta segments was used in the multiplex PCR. The CDR3 region of rearranged TCR beta genes was amplified from genomic DNA by a multiplex PCR assay. On the Illumina HiSeq System, the amplified TCR beta libraries were sequenced as 87-base-pair reads. Concerning the study's data processing: A later analysis counted about 80 million unique TCR beta chains across the 500 to 850 repertoires, and 10 million to 12 million of these chains were shared by at least two donors. To remove PCR and sequencing errors, raw reads were error-corrected and collapsed into unique sequences using a nearest-neighbor algorithm that merged closely related sequences. V, D and J gene segments were assigned by aligning CDR3 sequences to IMGT reference sequences. For a sequence to be retained, at least a six-nucleotide match to both a V gene segment and a J gene segment was required. A rearrangement counted as productive if the CDR3 had no stop codons and remained in frame with V and J, and every other rearrangement counted as non-productive. Following IMGT convention, CDR3 was defined as the stretch from the second conserved V-encoded cysteine up to the conserved J-encoded phenylalanine. Sequences without an unambiguous match to a single V gene segment were excluded from the earlier analysis of 450 to 750 of the donors. In an earlier analysis of more than 500 of the donors, a V segment was called functional when productive rearrangements were above 56.7%, and segregating when the standard deviation between donors exceeded 5%. A statistical classification framework was developed to diagnose cytomegalovirus status using the catalog of TCR beta chain sequences. V and J gene assignment, in a later analysis, came from comparing TCR nucleotide sequences with IMGT/GENE-DB human TR gene sequences. Using the TCRdist pipeline, a later analysis assigned CDR3 sequences along with most-parsimonious VDJ recombination scenarios. In a later analysis, each TCR beta chain was defined by its CDR3 amino acid sequence together with its V-gene family, and reads lacking a unique V-gene family were excluded. In a later analysis, 500 to 650 highly shared, low-generation-probability nucleotide sequences were removed to address suspected cross-contamination and a sequencing artifact. In a later analysis, a clonal expansion index was calculated for each public chain from normalized within-repertoire ranks of inferred template counts. In a later analysis, generation probabilities were computed using a VDJ recombination model fitted to out-of-frame rearrangements, and the results were checked against IGoR. A later analysis scored TCR-TCR, TCR-HLA and TCR-CMV co-occurrence with hypergeometric tests, applying a repertoire-size bias correction to TCR pairs. To estimate false discovery rates, a later analysis permuted the HLA or CMV assignments 20 times. In a later analysis, co-occurring TCRs were grouped using DBSCAN, and TCRdist sequence similarity was added for clustering within HLA-allele-positive subsets. For co-occurrence clustering, repertoires with fewer than 30,000 or more than 120,000 public chains were excluded, along with a handful of repertoires with anomalous nucleotide sharing. The immuneACCESS repertoire file appears here via TCRdb, limited to in-frame rearrangements. These files lack a portion of the clones; in checked studies, under half of the deficit traces to unresolved V genes, and the cause of the others is not known. V and J calls and clone size are copied from that table; D and trimming were computed from the DNA. Counted in this sample were 40,000 or so clones; around 69% of them appeared once. The ten largest make up roughly 7.9% of the sample.

The cohort consisted of approximately 690 healthy bone marrow donors. All cohort members were sampled while nominally healthy, although unrecorded immune exposures were likely present. The donor tested CMV seropositive, placing the donor among the roughly 270 seropositive members of the cohort. A peripheral blood sample was provided by each donor, and peripheral blood mononuclear cells were used for TCR beta sequencing. Genomic DNA extraction from the blood cell samples was performed with the Qiagen DNeasy Blood Extraction Kit. The cysteine opens and the phenylalanine closes a CDR3 of 11 amino acids. The DNA shown is the 33-base CDR3, in frame from base 1. V is shortened by 3 bases, J by 8 bases, and the region joining them spans 5 bases. Sequences MDHEN (CDR1) and SYDVKM (CDR2) are obtained from the germline V gene. A remark on this clone: Its specific antigen is unknown. No quality values exist for individual bases; no much larger clone is one base distant.

This sequence uses TRBV28 and TRBJ2-1; the D gene lacks a confident call. Sequencing was carried out using PBMCs. The sequence came from a young woman in good health and CMV-seropositive. The nucleotide sequence reads TGTGCCAGCAGTTTTTCCGATGAGCAGTTCTTC. Its product reads: CASSFSDEQFF.